Listed below are T cell receptor beta chains from one sample, sequenced in a study of CD8+ T cells in alopecia areata. Profiling relied on immunoSEQ multiplex PCR, and the TCRdb table lists in-frame clones only, not all of them. The sample consists of 4,000 to 4,500 clones, about 69% of them appearing once. Material: skin, obtained at week 4, from a patient treated with tofacitinib. The receptors were sampled from a human donor with alopecia areata. CDR3s include the opening cysteine and the closing phenylalanine or tryptophan. D genes are given only for firm matches. Clone size is stated in some rows and not others, as once, few, many or a class when expanded.

TRBD2	TRBJ2-3	NA	TRBV5-1	CASSRRTSGDTDTQYF	TGCGCCAGCAGCCGCCGGACTAGCGGGGACACAGATACGCAGTATTTT
NA	TRBJ2-1	NA	TRBV5-4	CASSWGDYNEQFF	TGTGCCAGCAGCTGGGGAGACTACAATGAGCAGTTCTTC
TRBD2	TRBJ2-3	NA	TRBV2	CASSAAGAGNRGTQYF	TGTGCCAGCAGTGCAGCGGGAGCAGGGAACAGAGGTACGCAGTATTTT
TRBD1	TRBJ2-5	few	TRBV5-1	CASSRLQGQIDQETQYF	TGCGCCAGCAGCCGCCTGCAGGGACAGATAGATCAAGAGACCCAGTACTTC
TRBD1	TRBJ1-1	once	TRBV7-2	CASSPQGLSTEAFF	TGTGCCAGCAGCCCACAGGGGTTGTCCACTGAAGCTTTCTTT
NA	TRBJ2-3	NA	TRBV2	CASSGSFTDTQYF	TGTGCCAGCAGTGGGTCGTTCACAGATACGCAGTATTTT
NA	TRBJ2-7	NA	TRBV7-6	CASGPGVYEQYF	TGTGCCAGCGGGCCCGGGGTCTACGAGCAGTACTTC
NA	TRBJ2-3	NA	TRBV18	CASSPWTRALSTDTQYF	TGTGCCAGCTCACCTTGGACCCGCGCCTTATCCACAGATACGCAGTATTTT
TRBD2	TRBJ2-7	few	TRBV27	CASGIWGTRWYF	TGTGCCAGCGGCATCTGGGGGACTAGATGGTACTTC
NA	TRBJ2-5	NA	TRBV4-1	CASSQDGGGGETQYF	TGCGCCAGCAGCCAAGATGGCGGGGGCGGAGAGACCCAGTACTTC
NA	TRBJ2-2	NA	TRBV5-1	CASSLGSVERGNTGELFF	TGCGCCAGCAGCTTGGGCTCAGTTGAGAGGGGGAACACCGGGGAGCTGTTTTTT
NA	TRBJ2-5	once	TRBV29-1	CSVDRPTGTKETQYF	TGCAGCGTTGATAGGCCGACAGGGACTAAAGAGACCCAGTACTTC
NA	TRBJ2-1	NA	TRBV7-2	CASSPGVSSYNEQFF	TGTGCCAGCAGTCCGGGAGTTAGCTCCTACAATGAGCAGTTCTTC
NA	TRBJ2-3	NA	TRBV7-1	CASSPPKQDTQYF	TGTGCCAGCAGCCCACCGAAACAAGATACGCAGTATTTT
TRBD1	TRBJ2-7	NA	TRBV6-1	CASKGQGAGEQYF	TGTGCCAGCAAGGGCCAGGGGGCCGGGGAGCAGTACTTC
TRBD2	TRBJ2-7	once	TRBV5-3	CARSLLAAGIEQYF	TGTGCCAGAAGTTTACTAGCGGCTGGAATCGAGCAGTACTTC
TRBD2	TRBJ2-3	NA	TRBV7-8	CASSYRTSGSRDTQYF	TGTGCCAGCAGCTATCGGACTAGCGGGAGCCGGGATACGCAGTATTTT
NA	TRBJ2-1	NA	TRBV4-3	CASSPAGNEQFF	TGCGCCAGCAGCCCCGCGGGGAATGAGCAGTTCTTC